These T cell receptor beta chains were read from a single sample in a study of T-cell reconstitution after alpha-beta-depleted transplantation in children. Each CDR3 protein is one row after TCRdb ran MiXCR on the PCR reads. In the table there are 500,000 or so distinct CDR3 sequences, 10% to 12% of which are singletons. The sequenced sample was PBMCs, mostly from graft donor cells, obtained 180 days after TCRalphabeta/CD19-depleted stem cell transplant. The source of these receptors is a female patient aged 2-9 years who had a stem cell transplant for aplastic anemia, so the T cells may come from the graft donor. The CDR3 runs from the conserved cysteine through the conserved F or W. The order of the fields is D gene, V gene, J gene, clone size, CDR3 protein, CDR3 DNA. A D gene is named only where the DNA matches it firmly. Size values are once, few and many counts, or a class for expanded clones, and some rows have none.

D gene: TRBD1; V gene: TRBV6-2/TRBV6-3; J gene: TRBJ2-2; clone size: few; CDR3 protein: CASTSRSQGAGELFF; CDR3 DNA: TGTGCCAGCACCTCAAGGTCCCAGGGGGCCGGGGAGCTGTTTTTT
D gene: .; V gene: TRBV7-9; J gene: TRBJ1-5; clone size: .; CDR3 protein: CASSYDSQPQHF; CDR3 DNA: TGTGCCAGCAGCTACGACAGTCAGCCCCAGCATTTT
D gene: TRBD2; V gene: TRBV4-1; J gene: TRBJ2-3; clone size: many; CDR3 protein: CASSQGGPPTIAGEGGNTQYF; CDR3 DNA: TGCGCCAGCAGCCAAGGCGGCCCACCGACAATAGCGGGAGAAGGGGGGAATACGCAGTATTTT
D gene: .; V gene: TRBV5-1; J gene: TRBJ1-2; clone size: few; CDR3 protein: CASSLSKGPYTF; CDR3 DNA: TGCGCCAGCAGCTTAAGCAAAGGACCCTACACCTTC
D gene: TRBD1; V gene: TRBV6-1; J gene: TRBJ2-1; clone size: few; CDR3 protein: CASSWDRDGNEQFF; CDR3 DNA: TGTGCCAGCTCCTGGGACAGGGACGGGAATGAGCAGTTCTTC
D gene: .; V gene: TRBV19; J gene: TRBJ1-2; clone size: .; CDR3 protein: CASSTNRVGYTF; CDR3 DNA: TGTGCCAGTAGTACAAACAGGGTTGGCTACACCTTC
D gene: TRBD1; V gene: TRBV5-1; J gene: TRBJ1-5; clone size: few; CDR3 protein: CASSPGTGMGNQPQHF; CDR3 DNA: TGCGCCAGCAGCCCCGGGACAGGGATGGGCAATCAGCCCCAGCATTTT
D gene: .; V gene: TRBV15; J gene: TRBJ2-5; clone size: many; CDR3 protein: CATSVGPQETQYF; CDR3 DNA: TGTGCCACCAGCGTAGGTCCCCAAGAGACCCAGTACTTC
D gene: .; V gene: TRBV7-2; J gene: TRBJ1-6; clone size: .; CDR3 protein: CASSLAVFTGSPLHF; CDR3 DNA: TGTGCCAGCAGCTTAGCGGTCTTTACGGGTTCACCCCTCCACTTT
D gene: TRBD1; V gene: TRBV3-1; J gene: TRBJ1-6; clone size: few; CDR3 protein: CASSQEWQGANSPLHF; CDR3 DNA: TGTGCCAGCAGCCAAGAATGGCAGGGGGCGAATTCACCCCTCCACTTT
D gene: .; V gene: TRBV6-6; J gene: TRBJ1-2; clone size: .; CDR3 protein: CASSPDGLRGYTF; CDR3 DNA: TGTGCCAGCAGTCCCGACGGCCTTCGAGGCTACACCTTC